This TCR beta chain was sequenced during a study of B cell selection in AIRE deficiency. Study results and limitations: Approximately 31% of healthy-shared Treg sequences were found among patient Tconv cells. Shared Treg sequences had shorter CDR3s, biased toward rearrangements with few non-templated insertions. Healthy Tconv contained roughly two fifths of shared healthy Treg sequences; only TCRbeta sequenced. Only around a tenth of about 3,500 shared Treg sequences were patient-specific; 30% to 35% healthy-specific.

Repertoires were generated with immunoSEQ multiplex PCR, while TCRdb's copy carries only in-frame clones and drops some. This table holds 25,000 or so clones, 95% to 98% found once. CD4+CD127+ cells were sorted as the conventional CD4 T cells. Germline-derived CDR1 and CDR2 are LNHDA and SQIVND (reference sequence). This CDR3 has 15 residues. V lost 5 bases and J 3 bases, leaving 14 bases between the germline ends. Points on this clone: Its antigen is unknown.

The sequence was obtained from a human donor with AIRE deficiency. V is TRBV19 and J is TRBJ1-5; D unclear. Input material: conventional CD4+ T cells sorted from PBMCs. Written as DNA, the CDR3 is TGTGCCAGTAGTCTATACCTACAGCTCAATCAGCCCCAGCATTTT. Translated: CASSLYLQLNQPQHF.